This TCR beta chain was observed in a study of T cell clonotyping in hematopoietic cell transplantation. The table came from immunoSEQ multiplex PCR; TCRdb's copy has only in-frame clones and leaves some out. The table records about 70,000 clones, just under 95% of them present only once. This CDR3 region has 16 residues. Germline values: CDR1 MGHDK, CDR2 SYGVNS. Trimming removed 3 bases from V and 0 bases from J, with 14 bases in between. In regard to this clone: Its target is unknown.

General study points: Few recipient clonotypes overlapped donors; over 95% were de novo at given depth. Cells were unsorted, so CD4 and CD8 contributions were not separated. Higher Inverse Simpson Index values in graft donor and pretransplant recipient predicted broader posttransplant TCR diversity. After transplant, recipient diversity fell while pathologically expanded clonotypes grew through day 180.

The V and J genes are TRBV25-1 and TRBJ1-2; D may be TRBD1 (6 bases). The sequence was obtained from a man aged 45-65 years in good health. Some clones in this sample may be carry-over from other donors' samples. Sequencing was performed on peripheral blood mononuclear cells. This chain's CDR3 is CASSDRGQQPNYGYTF. The CDR3 DNA is TGTGCCAGCAGTGATCGAGGACAGCAGCCTAACTATGGCTACACCTTC.